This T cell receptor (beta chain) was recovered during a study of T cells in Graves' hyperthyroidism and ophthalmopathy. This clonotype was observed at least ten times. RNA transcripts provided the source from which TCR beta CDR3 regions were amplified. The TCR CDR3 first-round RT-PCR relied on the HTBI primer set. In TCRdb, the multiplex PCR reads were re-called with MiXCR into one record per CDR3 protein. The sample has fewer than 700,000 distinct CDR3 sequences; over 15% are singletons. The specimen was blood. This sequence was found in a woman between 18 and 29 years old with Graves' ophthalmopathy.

CDR3: CASSYTSSYEQYF. For the CDR3, the DNA is TGTGCCAGCAGTTACACCTCCTCCTACGAGCAGTACTTC. V is TRBV6-2 or TRBV6-3 and J is TRBJ2-7; no clear D. This CDR3 region has 13 residues. Germline-derived CDR1 and CDR2 are MNHEY and SVGEGT. The V and J ends lost 2 bases and 0 bases respectively, with 5 bases between them.